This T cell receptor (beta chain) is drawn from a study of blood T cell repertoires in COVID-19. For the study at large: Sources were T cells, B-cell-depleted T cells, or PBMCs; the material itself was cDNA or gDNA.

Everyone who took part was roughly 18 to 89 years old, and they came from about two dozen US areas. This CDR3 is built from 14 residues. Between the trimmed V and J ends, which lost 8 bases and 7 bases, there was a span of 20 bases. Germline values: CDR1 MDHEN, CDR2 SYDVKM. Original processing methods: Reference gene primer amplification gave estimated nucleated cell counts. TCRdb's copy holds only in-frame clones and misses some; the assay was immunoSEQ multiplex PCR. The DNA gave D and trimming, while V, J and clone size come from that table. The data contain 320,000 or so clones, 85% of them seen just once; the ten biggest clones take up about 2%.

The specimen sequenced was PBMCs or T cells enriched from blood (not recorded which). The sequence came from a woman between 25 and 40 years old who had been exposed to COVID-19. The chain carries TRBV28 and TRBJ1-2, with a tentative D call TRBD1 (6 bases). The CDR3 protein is CASGATQGPRGYTF. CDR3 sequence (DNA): TGTGCCAGCGGGGCCACACAGGGTCCCCGTGGCTACACCTTC.